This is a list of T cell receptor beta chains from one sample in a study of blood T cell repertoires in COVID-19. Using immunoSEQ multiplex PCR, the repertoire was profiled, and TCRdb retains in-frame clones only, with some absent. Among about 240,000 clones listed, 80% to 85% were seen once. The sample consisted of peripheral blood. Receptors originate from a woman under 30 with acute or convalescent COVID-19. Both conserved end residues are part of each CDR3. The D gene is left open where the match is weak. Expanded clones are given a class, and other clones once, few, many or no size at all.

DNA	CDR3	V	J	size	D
TGTGCCAGCTCACCAGCTGCGGGGGCCCGGGAGACCCAGTACTTC	CASSPAAGARETQYF	TRBV18	TRBJ2-5	NA	NA
TGTGCCAGCAGCCCAGAGACTTTAAATTTATACGAGCAGTACTTC	CASSPETLNLYEQYF	TRBV7-8	TRBJ2-7	few	NA
TGTGCCAGCAGGGGGCGGAGCTATGGCTACACCTTC	CASRGRSYGYTF	TRBV6-5	TRBJ1-2	NA	NA
TGCGCCAGCAGCTTACAACAGGGTCCCTCCTACGAGCAGTACTTC	CASSLQQGPSYEQYF	TRBV5-1	TRBJ2-7	NA	NA
TGTGCCAGCAGCCCAGGACTAGCGGGATGGTTGGGAGAGACCCAGTACTTC	CASSPGLAGWLGETQYF	TRBV9	TRBJ2-5	NA	TRBD2
TGTGCCAGCAGTAGAGGACAGGGGCGCCATCAGCCCCAGCATTTT	CASSRGQGRHQPQHF	TRBV6-5	TRBJ1-5	once	TRBD1
TGTGCCAGCAGCCCACGTGCAGGGCCTTTCGTGGAAGCTTTCTTT	CASSPRAGPFVEAFF	TRBV7-3	TRBJ1-1	NA	NA
TGTGCCAGCAGCTTGGGACAGCGGGAAAACATTCAGTACTTC	CASSLGQRENIQYF	TRBV5-6	TRBJ2-4	once	NA
TGTGCCAGCAAATCGGGACTCGCCAATGAGCAGTTCTTC	CASKSGLANEQFF	TRBV2	TRBJ2-1	NA	NA
TGTGCCAGATGGGGCGGAAACGCCTCCTACGAGCAGTACTTC	CARWGGNASYEQYF	TRBV21-1	TRBJ2-7	NA	NA
TGCAGTGCTAGTAGTACAGCGGGAGGGTATGGAGAAAACATTCAGTACTTC	CSASSTAGGYGENIQYF	TRBV20-1	TRBJ2-4	NA	TRBD2
TGTGCCATCAGTGAGTCGAATGGCGGAACGAACACTGAAGCTTTCTTT	CAISESNGGTNTEAFF	TRBV10-3	TRBJ1-1	NA	NA
TGTGCCAGCAGCTTTCGGGGAGGAAAGTCACCCCTCCACTTT	CASSFRGGKSPLHF	TRBV5-4	TRBJ1-6	few	NA
TGTGCCTGGAGTGGACAGCTAGCGTGGGGCACAGATACGCAGTATTTT	CAWSGQLAWGTDTQYF	TRBV30	TRBJ2-3	NA	NA
TGTGCCAGCAGCCAGGGTTTGAACACTGAAGCTTTCTTT	CASSQGLNTEAFF	TRBV11-2	TRBJ1-1	NA	NA
TGTGCCAGCAGCCCGGGGTCCGGGGAGCTGTTTTTT	CASSPGSGELFF	TRBV7-3	TRBJ2-2	NA	NA
TGTGCCAGCAGTGAAGGCCTGGGGGCCCACTACGAGCAGTACTTC	CASSEGLGAHYEQYF	TRBV6-1	TRBJ2-7	NA	NA
TGTGCCAGCAGCCGTGTACAGGGAGTCACTGAAGCTTTCTTT	CASSRVQGVTEAFF	TRBV7-2	TRBJ1-1	few	NA
TGTGCCAGCAGCACAACTGGGGGACAGGGAGGTTCACCCCTCCACTTT	CASSTTGGQGGSPLHF	TRBV6-4	TRBJ1-6	NA	TRBD1
TGTGCCAGCAGCCGATCATCCGGGACAGATTCCAACTATGGCTACACCTTC	CASSRSSGTDSNYGYTF	TRBV3-1/TRBV3-2	TRBJ1-2	NA	TRBD1
TGTGCCAGCAGTTTAAGAATCGGACAGTCCGACGAGCAGTACTTC	CASSLRIGQSDEQYF	TRBV27	TRBJ2-7	NA	NA
TGTGCCAGCAGCTTAAATAGGGGCTATGGCTACACCTTC	CASSLNRGYGYTF	TRBV7-3	TRBJ1-2	few	NA
TGTGCCAGCAGCGTAGAGGGGCAGAGCTCCTATAATTCACCCCTCCACTTT	CASSVEGQSSYNSPLHF	TRBV9	TRBJ1-6	NA	NA
TGTGCCAGCAGTTACAGCAGGGATGCTAATCAGCAGTACTTC	CASSYSRDANQQYF	TRBV6-6	TRBJ2-7	NA	NA
TGTGCCAGCAGTTATACTAGCGGGAGCGATACGCAGTATTTT	CASSYTSGSDTQYF	TRBV6-5	TRBJ2-3	NA	TRBD2
TGTGCCAGTAGTATCGGAGGGGACTGGAACACTGAAGCTTTCTTT	CASSIGGDWNTEAFF	TRBV19	TRBJ1-1	NA	NA
TGTGCCAGCAGTACCCAAGACAGGGGAAACTATGGCTACACCTTC	CASSTQDRGNYGYTF	TRBV6-5	TRBJ1-2	NA	TRBD1
TGTGCCAGCAGAATAAGCGGAGGGGGGGTCTATGAGCAGTTCTTC	CASRISGGGVYEQFF	TRBV28	TRBJ2-1	NA	NA
TGTGCCAGCAGCAACAAGACAGGACAGAACACTGAAGCTTTCTTT	CASSNKTGQNTEAFF	TRBV7-2	TRBJ1-1	NA	NA